The 12 T cell receptor delta chains below were found in one sample sequenced in a study of gamma-delta chains in newborns, infants, children. TCRdb re-called the reads with CATT. The sample records about 5,000 delta-chain clones, over 0.4% being singletons. Input material: blood. Receptor source: a child who was a newborn, infant or young child, either healthy, febrile or measles-vaccinated (not recorded which).

This clone has only a few counts. A read error is possible here, since a much larger clone lies one base away. Other DNA sequences within the sample encode an identical CDR3. In nucleotides, the CDR3 is TGTGCCTGCGACACCGCCGGGGGTAAGTCCTGGGACACCCGACAGATGTTTTTC. It codes for CACDTAGGKSWDTRQMFF. The chain links TRDV2 to TRDJ3, with D tentatively TRDD3 (5 bases). This CDR3 comprises 18 residues. Germline V gene lookup returns CDR1 GEAIGNYY and CDR2 EKD.

This clone has more than one count but fewer than ten. A read error may produce the germline difference seen at one junction end. This chain uses TRDV2 with TRDJ3; 7 bases are shared with TRDD3. Germline lookup yields CDR1 GEAIGNYY and CDR2 EKD. This CDR3 comprises 18 residues. The CDR3 bases are TGTGCCTGTGACACCTGGGGGACAAGCTCCTGGGACACCCGACGGATGTTTTTC. It codes for CACDTWGTSSWDTRRMFF.

Comments on this clone: The protein TCRdb gives is from a much larger clone and does not agree with this DNA's translation at residue 3, likely a read error; the protein shown here comes from the DNA. The chain employs TRDV2 and TRDJ3, with a tentative D call TRDD3 (5 bases). Germline-derived CDR1 and CDR2 are GEAIGNYY and EKD. The CDR3 extends over 15 amino acids. Here the CDR3 reads CARDTGSWDTRQMFF. In nucleotides, the CDR3 is TGTGCCCGTGACACTGGCTCCTGGGACACCCGACAGATGTTTTTC.

This clone has more than one count but fewer than ten. A far bigger clonotype differs at one base, so this is likely a read error. The gene calls are TRDV2 and TRDJ3, with 11 bases that match TRDD3. From germline, CDR1 is GEAIGNYY and CDR2 EKD. This CDR3 is built from 20 residues. The CDR3 DNA follows: TGTGCCTGTGGCACCGGGTGGGGGATACGCAGCTCCTGGGACACCCGACAGATGTTTTTC. Its translation is CACGTGWGIRSSWDTRQMFF.

This clone was counted only a few times. TCRdb's protein, taken from a much larger clone, differs from this DNA's translation at residue 11, likely owing to a read error; the protein displayed comes from the DNA. The chain links TRDV2 to TRDJ1; 9 nucleotides agree with TRDD3. CDR1 and CDR2 (germline): GEAIGNYY, EKD. V gave up 2 bases and J gave up 6 bases; unmatched junction bases: 9. There are 15 residues in the CDR3. As DNA, the CDR3 is TGTGCCTGTGACATACTGGGGGAAAATCCCAATAAACTCATCTTT. As protein: CACDILGENPNKLIF.

Worth noting for this clone: A far larger clone is off by one base, so a read error is likely. The same CDR3 arises from other DNA sequences in this sample as well. The chain is built from TRDV2 and TRDJ1; 7 bases fit TRDD3. Looked up from germline, CDR1 is GEAIGNYY and CDR2 is EKD. CDR3 length: 14 residues. CDR3 region: CACDTWGDTDKLIF. For the CDR3, the DNA is TGCGCCTGTGACACCTGGGGGGATACCGATAAACTCATCTTT.

As to this clone: The amino acid sequence in TCRdb belongs to a much larger clone and departs from this DNA's translation at residue 11, likely a sequencing read error; the sequence shown is translated from the DNA. This chain joins TRDV2 and TRDJ2, with 12 bases matching TRDD3. Germline-derived CDR1 and CDR2 are GEAIGNYY and EKD. The J segment lost 4 bases and the V segment lost 3 bases, leaving 8 bases of the junction unmatched. The CDR3 runs 17 residues. CDR3 nucleotide sequence: TGTGCCTGTGACCCTCTGGGGGATACGCGGTCGACAGCACAACTCTTCTTT. Translating gives CACDPLGDTRSTAQLFF.

In the case of this clone: Given a far larger clone just one base away, this is likely a sequencing read error. V and J are TRDV2 and TRDJ3, with 9 nucleotides matching TRDD3. CDR3 size: 20 residues. Germline trimming cut 0 bases from V and 4 bases from J; bases unmatched to any gene: 12. The germline gives CDR1 GEAIGNYY, CDR2 EKD. The CDR3: CACDTFLGIRSSWDTRQMFF. As DNA, the CDR3 is TGTGCCTGTGACACCTTTCTGGGGATACGCAGCTCATGGGACACCCGACAGATGTTTTTC.

In this sample, this clone is medium-sized. This rearrangement joins TRDV2 to TRDJ3, with 7 bases identical to TRDD3. In germline, CDR1 is GEAIGNYY, CDR2 EKD. V was pared by 0 bases and J by 0 bases, with 7 bases of the junction left unmatched. The CDR3 covers 19 residues. The CDR3 spells CACDTAGGVSSWDTRQMFF. In DNA, the CDR3 is TGTGCCTGTGACACCGCTGGGGGGGTGAGCTCCTGGGACACCCGACAGATGTTTTTC.

V usage is TRDV2 and J usage is TRDJ1; TRDD3 matches at 7 bases. Germline CDR1 GEAIGNYY, CDR2 EKD. The CDR3 has 15 amino acids. V dropped 2 bases and J dropped 0; count of bases not matched to a gene: 5. The CDR3 coding sequence is TGTGCCTGTGACATACTGGGGACACACACCGATAAACTCATCTTT. Residues: CACDILGTHTDKLIF.

A remark on this clone: TCRdb's entry gives the protein of a much larger clone, which mismatches this DNA's translation at residue 12, likely from a read error; the protein reported here is translated from the DNA. J is TRDJ3 and V is TRDV2; 8 bases agree with TRDD3. Germline V lookup: CDR1 GEAIGNYY, CDR2 EKD. The CDR3 is 18 amino acids. Here the CDR3 reads CACDTGGSSSWATRQMFF. The CDR3 DNA follows: TGTGCCTGTGACACTGGGGGATCAAGCTCCTGGGCCACCCGACAGATGTTTTTC.

A few counts support this clone. TCRdb's entry gives the protein of a much larger clone, which mismatches this DNA's translation at residue 10, likely from a read error; the protein reported here is translated from the DNA. The rearrangement joins TRDV2 to TRDJ3, with 9 bases fitting TRDD3. The CDR3 sequence is 19 residues long. Trimming took 0 bases from V and 1 from J; bases not matched to a gene: 6. In germline, CDR1 is GEAIGNYY, CDR2 EKD. In DNA form, the CDR3 reads TGTGCCTGTGACACCGTACTGGGGGACGAATCCTGGGACACCCGACAGATGTTTTTC. Translation: CACDTVLGDESWDTRQMFF.